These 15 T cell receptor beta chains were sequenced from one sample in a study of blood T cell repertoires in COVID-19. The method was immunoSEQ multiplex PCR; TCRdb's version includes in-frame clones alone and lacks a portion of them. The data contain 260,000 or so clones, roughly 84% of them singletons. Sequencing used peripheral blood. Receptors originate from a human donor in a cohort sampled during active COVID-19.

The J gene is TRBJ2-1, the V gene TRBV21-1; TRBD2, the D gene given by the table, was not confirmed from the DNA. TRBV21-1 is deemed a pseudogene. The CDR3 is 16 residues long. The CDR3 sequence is CASSKAGGRGDHEQFF. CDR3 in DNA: TGTGCCAGCAGCAAAGCCGGCGGGAGGGGGGATCATGAGCAGTTCTTC.

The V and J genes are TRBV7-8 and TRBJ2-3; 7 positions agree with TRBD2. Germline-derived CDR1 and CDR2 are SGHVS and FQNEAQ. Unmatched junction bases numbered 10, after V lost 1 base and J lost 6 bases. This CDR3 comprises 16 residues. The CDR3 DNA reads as TGTGCCAGCAGCTTAGAGCTGCGGGAGACTGGGGATACGCAGTATTTT. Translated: CASSLELRETGDTQYF.

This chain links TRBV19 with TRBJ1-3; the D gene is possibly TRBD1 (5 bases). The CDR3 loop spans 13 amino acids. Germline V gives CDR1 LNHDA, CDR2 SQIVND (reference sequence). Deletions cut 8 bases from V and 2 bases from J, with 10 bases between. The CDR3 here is CASEDIPGNTIYF. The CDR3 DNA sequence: TGTGCCAGTGAGGACATTCCTGGAAACACCATATATTTT.

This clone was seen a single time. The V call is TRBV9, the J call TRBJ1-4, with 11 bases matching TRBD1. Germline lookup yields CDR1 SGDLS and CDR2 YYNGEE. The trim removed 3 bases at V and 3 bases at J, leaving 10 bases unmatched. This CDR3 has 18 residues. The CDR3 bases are TGTGCCAGCAGCGCCTGGGGGGGACAGGGGGTATCTAATGAAAAACTGTTTTTT. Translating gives CASSAWGGQGVSNEKLFF.

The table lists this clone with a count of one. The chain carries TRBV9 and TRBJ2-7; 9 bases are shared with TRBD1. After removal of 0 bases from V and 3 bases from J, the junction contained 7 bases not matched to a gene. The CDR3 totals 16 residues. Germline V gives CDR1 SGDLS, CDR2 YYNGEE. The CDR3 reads CASSVGGGQGSYEQYF. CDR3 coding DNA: TGTGCCAGCAGCGTAGGTGGGGGACAGGGTAGCTACGAGCAGTACTTC.

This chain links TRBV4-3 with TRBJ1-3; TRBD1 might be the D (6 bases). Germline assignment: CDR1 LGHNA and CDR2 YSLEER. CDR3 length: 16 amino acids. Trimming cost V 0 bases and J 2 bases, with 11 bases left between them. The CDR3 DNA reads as TGCGCCAGCAGCCAAGATCGGGGGGCTACTGGAAACACCATATATTTT. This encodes CASSQDRGATGNTIYF.

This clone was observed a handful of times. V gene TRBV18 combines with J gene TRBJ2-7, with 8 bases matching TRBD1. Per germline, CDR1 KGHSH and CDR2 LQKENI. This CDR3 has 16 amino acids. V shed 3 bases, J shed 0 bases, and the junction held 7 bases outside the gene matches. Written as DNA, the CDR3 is TGTGCCAGCTCACCGGTGGACAGGGTCAACTCCTACGAGCAGTACTTC. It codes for CASSPVDRVNSYEQYF.

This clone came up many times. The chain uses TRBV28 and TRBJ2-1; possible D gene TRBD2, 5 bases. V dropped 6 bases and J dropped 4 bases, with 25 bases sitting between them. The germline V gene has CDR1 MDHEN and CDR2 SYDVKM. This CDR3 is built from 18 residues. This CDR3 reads CASSSPILRGRRYNEQFF. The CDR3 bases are TGTGCCAGCAGCTCTCCTATCCTCCGGGGAAGGCGGTACAATGAGCAGTTCTTC.

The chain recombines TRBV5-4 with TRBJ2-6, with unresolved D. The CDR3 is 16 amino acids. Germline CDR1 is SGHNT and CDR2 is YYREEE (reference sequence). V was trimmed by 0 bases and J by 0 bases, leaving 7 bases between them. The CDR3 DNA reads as TGTGCCAGCAGCTTGGTGAGGAGCTCTGGGGCCAACGTCCTGACTTTC. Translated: CASSLVRSSGANVLTF.

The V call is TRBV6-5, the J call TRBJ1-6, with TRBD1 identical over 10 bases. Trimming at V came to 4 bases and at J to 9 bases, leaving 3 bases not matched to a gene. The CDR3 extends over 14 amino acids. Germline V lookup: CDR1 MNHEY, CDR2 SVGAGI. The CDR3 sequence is CASSSGTGVSPLHF. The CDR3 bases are TGTGCCAGCAGTTCCGGGACAGGGGTTTCACCCCTCCACTTT.

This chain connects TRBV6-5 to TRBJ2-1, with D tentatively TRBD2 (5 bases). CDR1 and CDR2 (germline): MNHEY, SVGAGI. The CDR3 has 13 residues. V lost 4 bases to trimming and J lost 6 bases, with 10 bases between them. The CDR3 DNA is TGTGCCAGCAGTTTTTGGGAGTTCAATGAGCAGTTCTTC. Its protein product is CASSFWEFNEQFF.

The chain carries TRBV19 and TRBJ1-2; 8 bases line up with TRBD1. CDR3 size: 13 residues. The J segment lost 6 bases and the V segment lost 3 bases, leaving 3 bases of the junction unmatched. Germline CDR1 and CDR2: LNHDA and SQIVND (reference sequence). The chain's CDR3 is CASSIGTGDGYTF. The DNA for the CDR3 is TGTGCCAGTAGTATCGGGACAGGTGATGGCTACACCTTC.

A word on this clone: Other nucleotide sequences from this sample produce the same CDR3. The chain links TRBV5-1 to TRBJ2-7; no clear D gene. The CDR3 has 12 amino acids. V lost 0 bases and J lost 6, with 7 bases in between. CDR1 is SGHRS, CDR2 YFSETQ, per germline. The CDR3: CASSLGPGEQYF. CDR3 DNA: TGCGCCAGCAGCTTGGGACCGGGCGAGCAGTACTTC.

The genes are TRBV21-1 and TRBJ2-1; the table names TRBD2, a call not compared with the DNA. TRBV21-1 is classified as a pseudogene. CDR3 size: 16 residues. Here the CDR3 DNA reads TGTGCCAGCAGCAAAGGGACTCCCTTAGGGTACAATGAGCAGTTCTTC. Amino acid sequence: CASSKGTPLGYNEQFF.

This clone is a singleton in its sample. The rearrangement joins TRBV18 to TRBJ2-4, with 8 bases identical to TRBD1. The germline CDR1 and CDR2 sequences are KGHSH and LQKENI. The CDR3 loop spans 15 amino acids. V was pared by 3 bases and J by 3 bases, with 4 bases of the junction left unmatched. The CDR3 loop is CASSPPGQDKNIQYF. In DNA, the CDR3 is TGTGCCAGCTCACCGCCGGGACAGGACAAAAACATTCAGTACTTC.